This is a list of T cell receptor beta chains from one sample in a study of response to subunit inactivated influenza vaccine. TCRdb fed the RT-PCR reads into MiXCR, producing one record per CDR3 protein. The data show 500,000 to 600,000 distinct CDR3 sequences, with about 11% seen just once and more than 9.5% held by the top ten. Separately, the same data were catalogued under a study of T cells expressing NK-cell markers.

The sequencing here drew on PBMCs from blood, taken on the day of vaccination. The receptors derive from a man aged 50 to 60 who received an inactivated influenza vaccine. CDR3s include the opening cysteine and the closing phenylalanine or tryptophan. Fields, in order: CDR3 DNA, CDR3 protein, J gene, V gene, clone size, D gene. The D gene is left open where the match is weak. Clone size is not always given. Where it is, it says once, few, many or a class for expanded clones.

cdr3_nt: TGCAGTGCTAGAGTTCCCATAGCGGGTGAGCAGTTCTTC; cdr3_aa: CSARVPIAGEQFF; j_call: TRBJ2-1; v_call: TRBV20-1; clone_size: few; d_call: TRBD2
cdr3_nt: TGCGCCAGCAGCCAAAGTAGAAACACCGGGGAGCTGTTTTTT; cdr3_aa: CASSQSRNTGELFF; j_call: TRBJ2-2; v_call: TRBV4-3; clone_size: few; d_call: .
cdr3_nt: TGTGCCAGCAGTTTAGGGACGGGGCTTGGCTACACCTTC; cdr3_aa: CASSLGTGLGYTF; j_call: TRBJ1-2; v_call: TRBV12-3/TRBV12-4; clone_size: many; d_call: .
cdr3_nt: TGCGCCAGCAGCCAAGAGACAGGGATTGTTTCACCCCTCCACTTT; cdr3_aa: CASSQETGIVSPLHF; j_call: TRBJ1-6; v_call: TRBV4-3; clone_size: .; d_call: TRBD1
cdr3_nt: TGTGCCAGCAGCTTCAGGACAGGGGGCACTGAAGCTTTCTTT; cdr3_aa: CASSFRTGGTEAFF; j_call: TRBJ1-1; v_call: TRBV7-9; clone_size: .; d_call: TRBD1
cdr3_nt: TGCGCCAGCAGCTCAAGACAGGGGGCGACCGGGGAGCTGTTTTTT; cdr3_aa: CASSSRQGATGELFF; j_call: TRBJ2-2; v_call: TRBV5-1; clone_size: few; d_call: TRBD1
cdr3_nt: TGCGCCAGCAGCTTGGTGACAGGAGCTAACTATGGCTACACCTTC; cdr3_aa: CASSLVTGANYGYTF; j_call: TRBJ1-2; v_call: TRBV5-1; clone_size: .; d_call: .
cdr3_nt: TGTGCCAGCAGCGCCCTGGGGGGCGCGGGGGAGACCCAGTACTTC; cdr3_aa: CASSALGGAGETQYF; j_call: TRBJ2-5; v_call: TRBV9; clone_size: .; d_call: .
cdr3_nt: TGTGCCAGCAGCTTAGAGGGCAGCGGGGTTACCGGGGAGCTGTTTTTT; cdr3_aa: CASSLEGSGVTGELFF; j_call: TRBJ2-2; v_call: TRBV7-2; clone_size: .; d_call: TRBD2
cdr3_nt: TGTGCCAGCAGCCAATTTCAGCGGGGCCCTAGCACAGATACGCAGTATTTT; cdr3_aa: CASSQFQRGPSTDTQYF; j_call: TRBJ2-3; v_call: TRBV3-1; clone_size: .; d_call: TRBD2